What follows describes a single T cell receptor (beta chain). It has no known antigen specificity. The record has no base qualities; no much larger clone is one base away. Measured from the cysteine to the phenylalanine, the CDR3 is 15 residues long. Kept here is only the CDR3 DNA, which spans 45 bases and is read in frame from base 1. CDR1 and CDR2 were assigned from the germline V gene as ENHRY and SYGVKD. V is pruned by 6 bases and J by 9 bases, leaving 12 bases of the junction without a gene match. High-throughput TCR beta sequencing profiled peripheral blood CD8+ and CD4+ T cells from healthy donors, Susac syndrome patients and multiple sclerosis patients. The multiple sclerosis controls were treatment-naive patients who had stable or active relapsing-remitting disease and met the revised McDonald criteria. Bulk CD8+ and CD4+ T cells were purified by magnetic negative isolation, while CD8+ TEMRA cells were enriched using FACS. Blood was drawn into EDTA tubes, processed within 24 hours, and PBMCs were isolated by density gradient centrifugation. PBMCs intended for TCR sequencing were frozen in liquid nitrogen and were later thawed in a 37 degrees C water bath. The sorted or isolated CD4+, CD8+ and CD8+ TEMRA cells had a purity of 90% or higher.

The data stem from a study of CD8 T cells in Susac syndrome (dated by TCRdb to the late 2010s). For the study in its entirety: The study used repertoire sequencing to test whether antigen drove CD8+ T cell activation and differentiation in Susac syndrome. CD8+ T cell repertoire clonality was compared between fewer than 13 healthy donors, some 14 Susac syndrome patients and approximately 16 multiple sclerosis patients.

RNA was extracted using the RNeasy kit, and about 0.45 to 1 ug of the RNA was reverse transcribed with random hexamers. The immunoSEQ multiplex PCR assay, covering 54 Vbeta and 13 Jbeta segments, was used to amplify TCR beta CDR3 regions. PCR amplification bias was corrected by using a synthetic template baseline for primer optimization and computational correction. Per the original workflow: Reads were annotated to V, D and J genes per IMGT and analyzed with immunoSEQ Analyzer, keeping only productive sequences. Clonality was computed as one minus Shannon entropy normalized by log2 of the number of productive unique sequences. Public and private clones were assessed among the 100 most prevalent clones of each patient and control. Susac-specific clones were defined as absent from healthy and MS cohorts, roughly 1,100 published viral clones and other ImmuneACCESS disease sequences. The public reads were quality trimmed at Q25 with fastp and then assembled into clones with MiXCR by TCRdb, keeping productive beta chains. For every CDR3 protein sequence, its rows merge into one entry that carries the most common genes and DNA. What appears here as the V and J calls and clone size reflects TCRdb's work, not the paper's. The table for this sample lists approximately 300,000 distinct CDR3 sequences; about nine tenths of them were counted only once. Roughly 0.2% of the sample is taken by the ten largest.

Broader findings and caveats from the paper: The study acknowledged that relatively few individuals were included in the TCR sequencing and HLA analysis.

This receptor chain uses TRBV10-3 and TRBJ2-1; TRBD1 aligns with 9 central bases. The sequenced sample was CD8+ T cells from PBMCs. This sequence originates from a human donor with multiple sclerosis. In nucleotide form, the sequence is TGTGCCATCAGCGCGGGACAGGGACTGCACGGTGAGCAGTTCTTC. It translates as CAISAGQGLHGEQFF.